This T cell receptor (beta chain) appears in the sequencing data of a study of PD-L1 blockade in urothelial cancer. The overall study: Patients with male sex and bladder-origin urothelial cancer accounted for about 85% of the roughly 29 enrolled.

What went into each PCR as a spike was synthetic TCR analog templates. Clones were read by immunoSEQ multiplex PCR, and TCRdb kept only the in-frame ones, dropping some. The table includes 1,500 to 2,000 clones, more than 30% detected once. Trimming took 3 bases from V and 2 from J, leaving 19 bases between them. Germline V gives CDR1 KGHSH, CDR2 LQKENI. The CDR3 is 17 amino acids. This sequence joins TRBV18 and TRBJ2-5; possibly TRBD2 for D (5 bases). The TCR comes from a man between 60 and 75 years old with urothelial cancer. Here the sequenced sample was tumor tissue, taken before atezolizumab (anti-PD-L1) treatment. CDR3 DNA: TGTGCCAGCTCACCCCTAGTGAGGGCCGTGGGACAAGAGACCCAGTACTTC. Protein sequence: CASSPLVRAVGQETQYF.